The entry below describes one T cell receptor (beta chain). There are a few counts of this clonotype. Its antigen remains unidentified. No much larger clonotype is one base removed from it; base qualities were not supplied. This sample's treatment or condition label indicates: allogeneic hematopoietic cell transplantation with graft depleted of TCRalphabeta T cells and CD19 B cells. TCRalphabeta/CD19-depleted allogeneic hematopoietic cell grafts were given to the transplant recipients, all of whom were children. The library was produced with PCR. Sequenced using an Illumina HiSeq 2500. Molecular barcoding was employed in the preparation of TCR libraries, with unique molecular identifiers being used to normalize TCRbeta repertoire quantification. TCRdb applied fastp at Q25 and MiXCR to the public reads, then kept only in-frame beta chains. Under each unique CDR3 protein, matching rows form one entry showing the most common genes and DNA. The sample table holds 700,000 to 950,000 distinct CDR3 sequences, of which about 16% were seen once. The ten largest clones add up to approximately 4.5% of the sample.

The data were taken from a study of T-cell reconstitution after alpha-beta-depleted transplantation in children (dated by TCRdb to about 2016). In terms of the full investigation: T-cell immune reconstitution after TCRalphabeta/CD19-depleted allogeneic hematopoietic cell transplantation in children was quantitatively tracked in the study by means of TCR repertoire profiling. Results and caveats for the whole study, not just this receptor: Hyperexpanded clone frequencies declined over subsequent months; after one year, T-cell counts and TCRbeta diversity were mostly attributed to newly produced T cells. The apparently early recovery of alphabetaT-cell counts about two months after transplant reportedly depended on only several hundred rapidly expanded clones that came from non-depleted graft cells. In some patients, the high TCRbeta diversity seen at day 60 was put down to recipient T cells and intrathymic progenitors that had survived conditioning.

The germline V gene (reference sequence) yields DFQATT for CDR1 and SNEGSKA for CDR2. The junction shows trimming of 0 bases on V and 4 bases on J, plus 22 bases between the germline ends. Spanning cysteine to phenylalanine, the CDR3 consists of 18 amino acids. The only DNA kept is the CDR3, 54 bases in frame from the first base. The TCR was taken from a male patient aged 10 to 17 who had a stem cell transplant for acute lymphoblastic leukemia, so the T cells may come from the graft donor. The sequence joins TRBV20-1 to TRBJ1-5; there is no confident call for the D gene. The sample here was PBMCs, mostly from graft donor cells, taken 360 days after TCRalphabeta/CD19-depleted stem cell transplant. The CDR3 region has the sequence CSARDSLRGSRGNQPQHF. The DNA is as follows: TGCAGTGCTAGAGATTCCCTACGGGGATCCCGGGGAAATCAGCCCCAGCATTTT.